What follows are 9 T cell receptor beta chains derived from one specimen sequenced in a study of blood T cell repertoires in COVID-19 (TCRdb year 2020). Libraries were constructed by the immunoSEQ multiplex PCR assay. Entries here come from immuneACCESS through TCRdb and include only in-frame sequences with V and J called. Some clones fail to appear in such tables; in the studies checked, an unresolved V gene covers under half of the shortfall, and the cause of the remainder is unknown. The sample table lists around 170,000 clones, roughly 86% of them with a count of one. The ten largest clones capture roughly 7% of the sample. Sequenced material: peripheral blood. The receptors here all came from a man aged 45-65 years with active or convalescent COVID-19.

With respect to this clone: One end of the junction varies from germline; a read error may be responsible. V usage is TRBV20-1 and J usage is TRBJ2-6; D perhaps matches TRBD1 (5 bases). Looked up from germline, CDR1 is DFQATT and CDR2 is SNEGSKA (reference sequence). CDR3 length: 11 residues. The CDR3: CGASGANVLTF. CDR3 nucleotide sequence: TGTGGGGCGTCTGGGGCCAACGTCCTGACTTTC.

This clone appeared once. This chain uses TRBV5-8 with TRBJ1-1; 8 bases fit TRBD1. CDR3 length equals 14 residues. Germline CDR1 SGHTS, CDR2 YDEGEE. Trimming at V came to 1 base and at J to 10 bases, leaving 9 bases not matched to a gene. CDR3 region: CASSLTETGGRAFF. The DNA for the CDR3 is TGTGCCAGCAGCTTGACGGAAACAGGGGGGAGAGCTTTCTTT.

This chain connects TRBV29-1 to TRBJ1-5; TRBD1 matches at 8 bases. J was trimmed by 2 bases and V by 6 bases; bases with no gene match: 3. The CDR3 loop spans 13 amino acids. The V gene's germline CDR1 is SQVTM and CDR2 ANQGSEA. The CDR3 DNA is TGCAGCGTGACACAGGGGGGCAATCAGCCCCAGCATTTT. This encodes CSVTQGGNQPQHF.

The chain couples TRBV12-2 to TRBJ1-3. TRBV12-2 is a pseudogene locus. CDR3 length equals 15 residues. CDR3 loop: CASRLRRASGNTIYF. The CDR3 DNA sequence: TGTGCAAGTCGCTTAAGAAGAGCCTCTGGAAACACCATATATTTT.

CDR3 in DNA: TGTGCCAGCAGTCTGGACAGGGTCGGTGGAAACACCATATATTTT. Its protein product is CASSLDRVGGNTIYF. The chain links TRBV25-1 to TRBJ1-3; 8 bases line up with TRBD1. This CDR3 is 15 amino acids long. The ends lost 5 bases at V and 3 bases at J; junction bases unmatched: 6. CDR1 and CDR2 from the germline V gene are MGHDK and SYGVNS.

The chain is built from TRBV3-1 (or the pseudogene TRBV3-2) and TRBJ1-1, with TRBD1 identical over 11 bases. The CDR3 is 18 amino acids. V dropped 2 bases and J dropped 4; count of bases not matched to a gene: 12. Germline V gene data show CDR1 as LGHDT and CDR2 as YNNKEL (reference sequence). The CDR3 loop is CASSQKRGTGGEGTEAFF. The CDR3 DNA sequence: TGTGCCAGCAGCCAAAAAAGGGGGACAGGGGGAGAGGGCACTGAAGCTTTCTTT.

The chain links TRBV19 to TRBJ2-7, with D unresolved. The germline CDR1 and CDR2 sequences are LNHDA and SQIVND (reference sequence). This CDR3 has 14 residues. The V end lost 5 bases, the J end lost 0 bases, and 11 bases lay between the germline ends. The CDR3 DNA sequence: TGTGCCAGTAGTTCCCTAGTCGGCTCCTACGAGCAGTACTTC. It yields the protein CASSSLVGSYEQYF.

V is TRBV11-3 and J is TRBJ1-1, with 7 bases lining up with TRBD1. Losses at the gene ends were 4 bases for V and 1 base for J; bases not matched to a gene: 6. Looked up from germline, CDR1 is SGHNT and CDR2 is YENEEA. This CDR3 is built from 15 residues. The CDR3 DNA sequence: TGTGCCAGCAGCTCCGCCTCAGGGGGGAACACTGAAGCTTTCTTT. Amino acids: CASSSASGGNTEAFF. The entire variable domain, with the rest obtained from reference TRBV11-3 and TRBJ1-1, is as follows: EAGVVQSPRYKIIEKKQPVAFWCNPISGHNTLYWYLQNLGQGPELLIRYENEEAVDDSQLPKDRFSAERLKGVDSTLKIQPAELGDSAVYLCASSSASGGNTEAFFGQGTRLTVV.

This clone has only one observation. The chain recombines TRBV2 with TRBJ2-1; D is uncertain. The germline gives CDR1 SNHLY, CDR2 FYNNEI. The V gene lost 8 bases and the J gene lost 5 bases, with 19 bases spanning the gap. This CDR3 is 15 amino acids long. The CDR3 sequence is CASFESPIPDNEQFF. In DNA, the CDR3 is TGTGCCAGCTTCGAGTCCCCAATACCCGACAATGAGCAGTTCTTC.